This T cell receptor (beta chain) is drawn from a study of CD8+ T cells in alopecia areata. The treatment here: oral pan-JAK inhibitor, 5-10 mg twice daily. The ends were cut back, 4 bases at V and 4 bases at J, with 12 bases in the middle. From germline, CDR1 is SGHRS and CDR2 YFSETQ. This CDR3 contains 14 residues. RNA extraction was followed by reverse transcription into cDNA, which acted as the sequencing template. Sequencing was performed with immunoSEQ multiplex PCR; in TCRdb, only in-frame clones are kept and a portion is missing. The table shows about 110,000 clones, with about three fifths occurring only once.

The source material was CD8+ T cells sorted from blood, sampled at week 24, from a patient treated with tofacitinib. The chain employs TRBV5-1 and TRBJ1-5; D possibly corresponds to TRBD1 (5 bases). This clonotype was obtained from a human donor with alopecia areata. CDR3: CASSTGHPNQPQHF. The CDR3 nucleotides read TGCGCCAGCAGCACAGGACACCCAAATCAGCCCCAGCATTTT.